This entry lists 5 T cell receptor beta chains sequenced from one sample in a study of T cell responses to AZD1222 COVID-19 vaccine. The method was immunoSEQ multiplex PCR; TCRdb's version includes in-frame clones alone and lacks a portion of them. The table has some 150,000 clones, roughly 86% seen once. Sequenced here: peripheral blood, sampled 28 days after the second dose of the MenACWY control vaccine. All receptors come from an adult who received the MenACWY meningococcal vaccine as a control.

The chain uses TRBV4-1 and TRBJ1-1; 9 bases are a match to TRBD1. The CDR3 sequence is 14 residues long. The germline CDR1 and CDR2 sequences are MGHRA and YSYEKL. V dropped 1 base and J dropped 6; count of bases not matched to a gene: 3. The CDR3 here is CASSQGTGVAEAFF. The CDR3 bases are TGCGCCAGCAGCCAAGGGACAGGGGTTGCTGAAGCTTTCTTT.

This chain uses TRBV19 with TRBJ1-6; no clear D gene. Looked up from germline, CDR1 is LNHDA and CDR2 is SQIVND (reference sequence). Between the trimmed V and J ends, which lost 5 bases and 0 bases, there was a span of 11 bases. The CDR3 loop spans 16 amino acids. The CDR3 coding sequence is TGTGCCAGTAGTGGGCATCAAAGCTCCTATAATTCACCCCTCCACTTT. Protein: CASSGHQSSYNSPLHF.

The chain combines TRBV7-2 with TRBJ2-5, with a tentative D call TRBD2 (6 bases). Between the trimmed V and J ends, which lost 1 base and 4 bases, there was a span of 10 bases. Germline V CDR1 and CDR2: SGHTA, FQGNSA. The CDR3 totals 14 residues. Here the CDR3 reads CASSLGLASETQYF. In DNA, the CDR3 is TGTGCCAGCAGCTTAGGGCTAGCGTCAGAGACCCAGTACTTC.

This clone occurred a few times. The gene calls are TRBV10-3 and TRBJ1-3, with D unclear. Trimming shortened V by 10 bases and J by 7 bases, and 17 bases separated the two germline ends. CDR3 length: 13 residues. Germline V gene data show CDR1 as ENHRY and CDR2 as SYGVKD. In nucleotides, the CDR3 is TGTGCCAGCCAGCAACAGATCCGGAACACCATATATTTT. It codes for CASQQQIRNTIYF.

This clone was picked up many times. The rearrangement joins TRBV6-1 to TRBJ1-1; the D is unclear. Germline V gene sequence: CDR1 MNHNS, CDR2 SASEGT. The CDR3 loop spans 16 amino acids. Trimming shortened V by 2 bases and J by 0 bases, and 13 bases separated the two germline ends. In DNA, the CDR3 is TGTGCCAGCAGTGAACCCGCTCATCCCATGAACACTGAAGCTTTCTTT. Translating it yields CASSEPAHPMNTEAFF.